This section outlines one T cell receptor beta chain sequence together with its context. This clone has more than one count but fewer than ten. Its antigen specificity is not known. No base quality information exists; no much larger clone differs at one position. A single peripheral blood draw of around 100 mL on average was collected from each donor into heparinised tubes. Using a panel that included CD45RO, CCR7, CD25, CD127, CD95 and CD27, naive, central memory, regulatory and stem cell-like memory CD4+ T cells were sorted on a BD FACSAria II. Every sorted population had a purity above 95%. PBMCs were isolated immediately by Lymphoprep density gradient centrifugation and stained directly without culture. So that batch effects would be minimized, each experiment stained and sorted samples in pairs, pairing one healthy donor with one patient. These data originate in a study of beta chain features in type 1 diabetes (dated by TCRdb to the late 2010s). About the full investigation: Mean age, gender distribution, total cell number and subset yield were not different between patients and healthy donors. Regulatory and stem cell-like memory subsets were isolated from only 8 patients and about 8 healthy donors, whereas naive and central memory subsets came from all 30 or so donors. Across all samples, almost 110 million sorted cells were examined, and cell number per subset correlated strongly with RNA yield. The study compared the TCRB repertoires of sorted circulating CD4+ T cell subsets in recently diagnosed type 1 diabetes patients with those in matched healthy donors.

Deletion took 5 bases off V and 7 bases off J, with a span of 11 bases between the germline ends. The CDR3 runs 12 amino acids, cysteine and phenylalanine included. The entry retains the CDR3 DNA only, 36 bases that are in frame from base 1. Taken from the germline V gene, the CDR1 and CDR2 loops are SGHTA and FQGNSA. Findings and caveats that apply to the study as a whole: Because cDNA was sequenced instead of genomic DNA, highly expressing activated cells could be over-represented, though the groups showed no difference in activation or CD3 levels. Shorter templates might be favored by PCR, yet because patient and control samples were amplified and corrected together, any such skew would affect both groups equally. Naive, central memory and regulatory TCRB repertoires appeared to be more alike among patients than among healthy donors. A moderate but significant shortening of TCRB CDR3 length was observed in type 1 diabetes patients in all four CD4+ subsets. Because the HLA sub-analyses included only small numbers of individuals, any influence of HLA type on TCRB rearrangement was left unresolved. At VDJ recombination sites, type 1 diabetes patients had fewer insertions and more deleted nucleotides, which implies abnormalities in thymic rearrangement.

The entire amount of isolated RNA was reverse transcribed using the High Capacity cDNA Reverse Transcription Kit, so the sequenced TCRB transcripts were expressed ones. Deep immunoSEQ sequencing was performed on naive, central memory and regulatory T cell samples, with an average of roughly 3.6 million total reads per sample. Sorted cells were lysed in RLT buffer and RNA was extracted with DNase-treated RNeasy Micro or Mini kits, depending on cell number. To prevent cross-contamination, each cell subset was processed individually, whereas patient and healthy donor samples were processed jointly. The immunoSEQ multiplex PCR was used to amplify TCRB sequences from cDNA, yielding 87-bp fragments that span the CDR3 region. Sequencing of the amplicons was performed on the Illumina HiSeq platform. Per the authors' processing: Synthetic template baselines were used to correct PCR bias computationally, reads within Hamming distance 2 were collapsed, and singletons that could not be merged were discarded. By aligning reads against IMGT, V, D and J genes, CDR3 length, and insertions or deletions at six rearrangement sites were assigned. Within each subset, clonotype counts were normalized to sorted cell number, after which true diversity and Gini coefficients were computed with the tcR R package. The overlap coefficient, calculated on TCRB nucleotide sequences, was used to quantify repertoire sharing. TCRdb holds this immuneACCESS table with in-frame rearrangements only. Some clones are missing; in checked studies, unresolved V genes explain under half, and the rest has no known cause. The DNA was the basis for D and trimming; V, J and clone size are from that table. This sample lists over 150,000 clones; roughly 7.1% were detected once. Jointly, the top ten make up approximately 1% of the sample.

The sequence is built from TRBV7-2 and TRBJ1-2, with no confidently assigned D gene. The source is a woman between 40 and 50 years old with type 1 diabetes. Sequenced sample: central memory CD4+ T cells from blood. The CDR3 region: CASSQSVGGYTF. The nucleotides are TGTGCCAGCAGCCAGAGCGTAGGTGGCTACACCTTC.